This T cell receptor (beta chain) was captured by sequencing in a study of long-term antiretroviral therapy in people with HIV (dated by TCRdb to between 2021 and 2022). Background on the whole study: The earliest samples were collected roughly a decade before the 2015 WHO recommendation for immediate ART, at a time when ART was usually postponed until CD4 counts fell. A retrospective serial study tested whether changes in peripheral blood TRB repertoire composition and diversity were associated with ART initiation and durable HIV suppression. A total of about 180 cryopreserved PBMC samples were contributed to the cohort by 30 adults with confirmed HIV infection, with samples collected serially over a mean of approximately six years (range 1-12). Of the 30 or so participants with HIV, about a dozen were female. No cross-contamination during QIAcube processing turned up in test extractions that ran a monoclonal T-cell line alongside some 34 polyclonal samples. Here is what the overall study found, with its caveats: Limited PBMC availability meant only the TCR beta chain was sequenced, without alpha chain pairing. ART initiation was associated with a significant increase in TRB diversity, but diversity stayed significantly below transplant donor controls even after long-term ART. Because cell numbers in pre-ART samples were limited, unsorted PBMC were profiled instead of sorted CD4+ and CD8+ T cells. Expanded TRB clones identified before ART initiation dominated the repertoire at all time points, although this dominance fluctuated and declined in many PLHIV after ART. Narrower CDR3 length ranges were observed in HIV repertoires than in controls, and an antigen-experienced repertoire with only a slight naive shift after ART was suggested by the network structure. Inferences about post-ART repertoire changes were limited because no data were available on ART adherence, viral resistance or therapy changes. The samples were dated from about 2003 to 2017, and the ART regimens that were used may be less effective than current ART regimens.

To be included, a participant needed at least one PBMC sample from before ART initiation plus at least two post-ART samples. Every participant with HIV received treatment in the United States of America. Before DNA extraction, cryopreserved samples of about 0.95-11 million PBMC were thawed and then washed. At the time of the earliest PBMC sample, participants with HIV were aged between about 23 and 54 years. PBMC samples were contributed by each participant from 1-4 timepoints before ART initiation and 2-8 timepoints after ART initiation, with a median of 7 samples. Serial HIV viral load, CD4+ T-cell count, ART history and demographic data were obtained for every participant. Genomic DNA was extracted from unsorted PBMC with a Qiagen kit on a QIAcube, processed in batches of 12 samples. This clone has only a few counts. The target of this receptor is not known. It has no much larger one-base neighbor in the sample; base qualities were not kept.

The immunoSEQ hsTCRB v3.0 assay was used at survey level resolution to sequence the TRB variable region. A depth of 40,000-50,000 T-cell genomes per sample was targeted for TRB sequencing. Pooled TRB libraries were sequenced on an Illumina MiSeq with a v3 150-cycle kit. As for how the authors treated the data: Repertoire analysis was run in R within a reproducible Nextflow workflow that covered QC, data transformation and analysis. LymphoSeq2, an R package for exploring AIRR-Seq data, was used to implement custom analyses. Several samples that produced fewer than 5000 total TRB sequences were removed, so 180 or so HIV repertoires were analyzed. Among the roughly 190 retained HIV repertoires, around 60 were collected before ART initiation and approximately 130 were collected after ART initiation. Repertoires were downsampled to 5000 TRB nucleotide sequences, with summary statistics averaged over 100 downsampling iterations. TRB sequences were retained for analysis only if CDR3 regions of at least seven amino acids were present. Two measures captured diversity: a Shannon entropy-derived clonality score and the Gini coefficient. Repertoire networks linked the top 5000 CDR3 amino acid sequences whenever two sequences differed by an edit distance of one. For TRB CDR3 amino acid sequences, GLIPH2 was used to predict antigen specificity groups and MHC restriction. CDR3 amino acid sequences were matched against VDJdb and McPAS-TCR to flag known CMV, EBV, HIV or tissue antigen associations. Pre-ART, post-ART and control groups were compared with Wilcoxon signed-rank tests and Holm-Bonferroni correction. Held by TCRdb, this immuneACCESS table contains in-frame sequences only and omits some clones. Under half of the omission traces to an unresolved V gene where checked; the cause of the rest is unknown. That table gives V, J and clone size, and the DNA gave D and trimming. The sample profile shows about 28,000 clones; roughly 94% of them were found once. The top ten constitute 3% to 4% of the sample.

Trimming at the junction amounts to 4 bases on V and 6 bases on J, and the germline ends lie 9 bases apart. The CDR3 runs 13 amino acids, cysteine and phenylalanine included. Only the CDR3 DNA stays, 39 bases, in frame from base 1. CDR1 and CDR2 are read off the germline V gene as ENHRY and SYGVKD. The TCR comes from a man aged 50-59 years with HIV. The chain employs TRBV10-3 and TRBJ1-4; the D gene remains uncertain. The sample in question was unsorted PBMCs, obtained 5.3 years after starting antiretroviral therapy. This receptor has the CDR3 CAISVSGDEKLFF. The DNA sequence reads TGTGCCATCAGTGTGTCGGGCGATGAAAAACTGTTTTTT.